What follows are 4 T cell receptor beta chains derived from one specimen sequenced in a study of T cell responses to AZD1222 COVID-19 vaccine. Using immunoSEQ multiplex PCR, the repertoire was profiled, and TCRdb retains in-frame clones only, with some absent. The sample records some 180,000 clones, over 80% being singletons. Sequenced material: peripheral blood, taken on day 0 of AZD1222 vaccination. These receptors were taken from an adult in good health.

The chain links TRBV10-2 to TRBJ2-5; possibly TRBD2 for D (6 bases). Germline-derived CDR1 and CDR2 are WSHSY and SAAADI. CDR3 length: 16 amino acids. Trimming removed 3 bases at V and 5 bases at J, with 19 bases between. The chain's CDR3 is CASSDPGGVVGETQYF. The CDR3 DNA reads TGCGCCAGCAGTGACCCCGGCGGGGTCGTTGGGGAGACCCAGTACTTC.

Only a few counts were recorded for this clone. V gene TRBV28 combines with J gene TRBJ1-1; no clear D. This CDR3 is built from 16 residues. V was trimmed by 10 bases and J by 2 bases, leaving 23 bases between them. Germline V gene lookup returns CDR1 MDHEN and CDR2 SYDVKM. Here the CDR3 reads CATIPGRPGVNTEAFF. The CDR3 DNA sequence: TGTGCCACCATTCCCGGACGTCCCGGCGTAAACACTGAAGCTTTCTTT.

V is TRBV28 and J is TRBJ1-3; D not resolved. V lost 3 bases and J lost 7, with 10 bases in between. The CDR3 loop spans 13 amino acids. CDR1 is MDHEN, CDR2 SYDVKM, per germline. CDR3 sequence reads: CASSFQRRNTIYF. CDR3 bases: TGTGCCAGCAGTTTTCAGAGGAGGAACACCATATATTTT.

The chain is built from TRBV24-1 and TRBJ2-7; D might be TRBD1 (6 bases). Per germline, CDR1 KGHDR and CDR2 SFDVKD. The CDR3 runs to 12 residues. V lost 9 bases and J lost 3, with 11 bases in between. As DNA, the CDR3 is TGTGCCACCCAGGACAGAAACTACGAGCAGTACTTC. Amino acids: CATQDRNYEQYF.